This T cell receptor beta chain was observed in a study of vaccination and CD4 T cells after COVID-19. Study-level background: The cells in question were stimulated using overlapping spike peptides derived from SARS-CoV-2, HCoV-NL63, HCoV-OC43 and HCoV-229E.

The CDR3 is 12 amino acids. V was clipped by 2 bases and J by 13 bases; unmatched bases: 6. The germline gives CDR1 MNHEY, CDR2 SMNVEV (reference sequence). Note on this clonotype: Its antigen remains unidentified.

Cultured CD4+ T-cell DNA underwent Oncomine TCR Beta short-read sequencing. TCRdb fed the PCR reads into MiXCR, producing one record per CDR3 protein. The sample consists of around 19,000 distinct CDR3 sequences, under 55% of them appearing once. The treatment here: approximately nine-day PBMC culture with coronavirus spike peptide pools or control peptides (ViraFEST assay). General study points: Analysis covered relatively few convalescent patients and lacked any early post-infection timepoints.

The sequencing used CD4+ T cells from blood, cultured in vitro, collected before SARS-CoV-2 vaccination. The rearrangement uses TRBV27 and TRBJ1-2; TRBD1 matches at 8 bases. The receptor was derived from a human donor who had recovered from COVID-19. CDR3 region: CASSLGQGPTTF. The CDR3 DNA is TGTGCCAGCAGTTTAGGACAGGGACCTACCACCTTC.